Below are 7 T cell receptor beta chains sequenced from a single sample in a study of T cells in Graves' hyperthyroidism and ophthalmopathy (dated by TCRdb to the late 2010s). The protocol used for the library was multiplex PCR. The sequencer was an Illumina HiSeq 2000. Amplification of TCR beta CDR3 regions was carried out from RNA transcripts. A first-round RT-PCR of the TCR CDR3 used the HTBI primer set with the Qiagen OneStep RT-PCR kit. The raw public reads went through TCRdb reprocessing: fastp at Q25, MiXCR clone calling, in-frame beta chains kept. Entries are consolidated by CDR3 protein sequence, retaining the most common genes and DNA. The sample table lists some 350,000 distinct CDR3 sequences, roughly 15% of them with a count of one. The ten most abundant clones make up about a third of the sample. Sample: blood. The receptors were gathered from a woman aged 40 to 50 with Graves' ophthalmopathy.

This clonotype was picked up many times. The genes are TRBV27 and TRBJ1-5, with unresolved D. Germline V gene sequence: CDR1 MNHEY, CDR2 SMNVEV (reference sequence). V lost 0 bases to trimming and J lost 9 bases, with 15 bases between them. The CDR3 covers 15 residues. The CDR3 region has the DNA TGTGCCAGCAGTTTATCGGGAGGCGCCATCGGGCCCCAGCATTTT. Protein product: CASSLSGGAIGPQHF.

This clonotype was found many times. J is TRBJ2-3 and V is TRBV2, with D possibly TRBD2 on 6 matching bases. The germline gives CDR1 SNHLY, CDR2 FYNNEI. V lost 2 bases, J lost 7 bases, and 16 bases lay in between. The CDR3 has 15 residues. The CDR3 loop is CASSELVAGGNTQYF. The CDR3 DNA is TGTGCCAGCAGTGAATTGGTAGCTGGAGGGAATACGCAGTATTTT. The full variable domain, completed using reference TRBV2 and TRBJ2-3, is EPEVTQTPSHQVTQMGQEVILRCVPISNHLYFYWYRQILGQKVEFLVSFYNNEISEKSEIFDDQFSVERPDGSNFTLKIRSTKLEDSAMYFCASSELVAGGNTQYFGPGTRLTVL.

J is TRBJ1-3 and V is TRBV10-2; no firm D call. V lost 10 bases and J lost 0, with 16 bases in between. CDR3 length equals 15 residues. The germline gives CDR1 WSHSY, CDR2 SAAADI. The CDR3 protein is CATTGGAGSGNTIYF. The DNA of the CDR3 is TGCGCCACGACCGGCGGTGCCGGCTCTGGAAACACCATATATTTT.

This clonotype was detected many times. J is TRBJ1-1 and V is TRBV6-5; 9 nucleotides agree with TRBD1. V was clipped by 2 bases and J by 6 bases; unmatched bases: 13. The CDR3 consists of 17 residues. Germline lookup yields CDR1 MNHEY and CDR2 SVGAGI. For the CDR3, the DNA is TGTGCCAGCAGTTACCGGGCGGGGACAGGGCGGGGGTCTGAAGCTTTCTTT. Its translation: CASSYRAGTGRGSEAFF.

This clonotype came up many times. The chain carries TRBV6-2 or TRBV6-3 and TRBJ1-2, with TRBD1 matching 8 bases. Germline V CDR1 and CDR2: MNHEY, SVGEGT. J gave up 0 bases and V 5 bases, and 8 bases lay outside the gene matches. This CDR3 has 16 residues. The DNA for the CDR3 is TGTGCCAGCAGTACCTCTCGACAGGGGACTAACTATGGCTACACCTTC. Protein: CASSTSRQGTNYGYTF.

Ten or more counts support this clonotype. CDR3 region: CASSYNSGRSADTQYF. The CDR3 region has the DNA TGTGCCAGCAGCTACAACTCCGGTCGGTCGGCAGATACGCAGTATTTT. The chain carries TRBV7-2 and TRBJ2-3; D gene uncertain. From germline, CDR1 is SGHTA and CDR2 FQGNSA. V gave up 4 bases and J gave up 4 bases, with 18 bases separating them. The CDR3 contains 16 residues.

This clonotype appeared many times. This chain connects TRBV3-1 to TRBJ1-1; D possibly corresponds to TRBD1 (6 bases). CDR1 LGHDT and CDR2 YNNKEL come from the germline V gene (reference sequence). V was cut by 1 base and J by 6 bases, with 15 bases left in between. There are 15 residues in the CDR3. CDR3 amino acids: CASSQGVEGGPEAFF. CDR3 in DNA: TGTGCCAGCAGCCAAGGCGTGGAGGGGGGGCCTGAAGCTTTCTTT.